Here is one T cell receptor beta chain with its context. As yet, its antigen is unknown. This record belongs to a study of STAT5B mutations in CD4+ large granular lymphocyte leukemia. Study-wide findings and caveats: 8/27 top patient clones versus 2/35 control clones were TRBV06-family.

The method was immunoSEQ multiplex PCR; TCRdb's version includes in-frame clones alone and lacks a portion of them. The sample has 45,000 to 55,000 clones, roughly three quarters seen once; the top ten hold less than 2%. V lost 4 bases to trimming and J lost 2 bases; unmatched junction nucleotides: 4. This CDR3 has 15 amino acids. Germline values: CDR1 SGDLS, CDR2 YYNGEE. The TCR was taken from a human donor in good health. The specimen was CD4+ T cells from blood buffy coats. This rearrangement joins TRBV9 to TRBJ2-3; TRBD2 agrees at 10 bases. CDR3 amino acids: CASSILAGITDTQYF. The CDR3 bases are TGTGCCAGCAGCATACTAGCGGGGATCACAGATACGCAGTATTTT.